Listed below are T cell receptor beta chains from one sample, sequenced in a study of T cell repertoires in cytomegalovirus infection. One entry per CDR3 protein, called by TCRdb with MiXCR from the reads. The sample shows about 770,000 distinct CDR3 sequences, about 29% of them seen only once. These receptors' targets are unknown. The sequences come from cultured CD8+ T cells from PBMCs, collected from culture after CMV antigen stimulation. The receptors were sampled from a human donor in good health (CMV status not recorded). Some clones in this sample may be carry-over from other donors' samples. CDR3s include the opening cysteine and the closing phenylalanine or tryptophan. A D gene is named only where the DNA matches it firmly. Clone sizes are given selectively: once, few, many, or a class where the clone is expanded.

J | V | size | D | CDR3 | DNA
TRBJ1-4 | TRBV9 | . | . | CASSTGAGAEKLFF | TGTGCCAGCAGCACGGGGGCAGGGGCTGAAAAACTGTTTTTT
TRBJ2-5 | TRBV7-8 | many | TRBD1 | CASSFSGQGASETQYF | TGTGCCAGCAGCTTTTCGGGACAGGGGGCATCAGAGACCCAGTACTTC
TRBJ2-5 | TRBV28 | few | TRBD1 | CASTPGTGEILYQETQYF | TGTGCCAGCACCCCCGGGACAGGGGAGATCCTTTACCAAGAGACCCAGTACTTC
TRBJ2-7 | TRBV20-1 | . | . | CSAKGFYSYEQYF | TGCAGTGCTAAAGGCTTCTATTCCTACGAGCAGTACTTC
TRBJ1-1 | TRBV27 | many | . | CASSFGGRTEAFF | TGTGCCAGCAGCTTCGGGGGGCGGACTGAAGCTTTCTTT
TRBJ1-2 | TRBV12-3/TRBV12-4 | many | TRBD1 | CASSSDDRVGLDYGYTF | TGTGCCAGCAGTTCAGATGACAGGGTTGGCTTAGACTATGGCTACACCTTC
TRBJ1-1 | TRBV7-6 | . | TRBD1 | CASSSPTGEDTEAFF | TGTGCCAGCAGCTCCCCGACAGGGGAGGACACTGAAGCTTTCTTT
TRBJ1-2 | TRBV27 | . | TRBD1 | CASSPWGDRTNYGYTF | TGTGCCAGCAGTCCGTGGGGGGACAGGACTAACTATGGCTACACCTTC
TRBJ2-5 | TRBV29-1 | . | TRBD1 | CSVEGQDLQETQYF | TGCAGCGTTGAGGGACAGGACCTTCAAGAGACCCAGTACTTC
TRBJ2-7 | TRBV5-6 | . | . | CASSLGTGGGLTYEQYF | TGTGCCAGCAGCTTGGGGACCGGTGGAGGGTTGACCTACGAGCAGTACTTC
TRBJ2-7 | TRBV4-1 | . | . | CASSQGWTESAYEQYF | TGCGCCAGCAGCCAAGGTTGGACAGAGTCGGCTTACGAGCAGTACTTC
TRBJ2-7 | TRBV7-6 | . | . | CASSSYQGRGYEQYF | TGTGCCAGCAGCTCCTACCAGGGGCGCGGGTACGAGCAGTACTTC
TRBJ2-7 | TRBV6-2/TRBV6-3 | . | . | CASSFSRGAAYEQYF | TGTGCCAGCAGTTTTTCAAGGGGTGCAGCCTACGAGCAGTACTTC
TRBJ2-2 | TRBV29-1 | . | . | CSVESQNTGELFF | TGCAGCGTTGAAAGTCAGAACACCGGGGAGCTGTTTTTT
TRBJ2-2 | TRBV9 | . | TRBD1 | CASSVMDRGAGELFF | TGTGCCAGCAGCGTGATGGACAGGGGTGCCGGGGAGCTGTTTTTT
TRBJ2-2 | TRBV20-1 | . | . | CSASGGQDRGSGELFF | TGCAGTGCTAGCGGCGGCCAAGACCGGGGAAGTGGGGAGCTGTTTTTT
TRBJ2-1 | TRBV27 | . | TRBD2 | CASSSYSGGLNEQFF | TGTGCCAGCAGTTCCTATAGCGGGGGACTTAATGAGCAGTTCTTC
TRBJ2-7 | TRBV7-9 | . | TRBD1 | CASSLPGDRGLVTEPYEQYF | TGTGCCAGCAGCCTACCCGGCGACAGGGGGCTCGTAACGGAACCCTACGAGCAGTACTTC
TRBJ1-3 | TRBV13 | . | . | CASSFRGASSGNTIYF | TGTGCCAGCAGCTTTCGGGGAGCCTCCTCTGGAAACACCATATATTTT
TRBJ2-4 | TRBV4-2 | . | . | CASSPAATSRGKNIQYF | TGTGCCAGCAGCCCAGCCGCGACCTCAAGAGGCAAAAACATTCAGTACTTC
TRBJ1-1 | TRBV7-9 | . | . | CVTTGMNTEAFF | TGTGTTACGACCGGGATGAACACTGAAGCTTTCTTT
TRBJ1-1 | TRBV19 | . | . | CASESYRAGTEAFF | TGTGCCAGCGAGTCGTACAGGGCGGGCACTGAAGCTTTCTTT
TRBJ2-2 | TRBV24-1 | . | . | CATSDSGLRELFF | TGTGCCACCAGTGACTCCGGGTTAAGGGAGCTGTTTTTT
TRBJ1-5 | TRBV4-1 | once | . | CASSPEVGAGNQPQHF | TGCGCCAGCAGCCCGGAAGTAGGAGCAGGCAATCAGCCCCAGCATTTT
TRBJ2-3 | TRBV5-1 | . | TRBD2 | CASSGTSGGLHTQYF | TGCGCCAGCAGCGGGACTAGCGGGGGATTACATACGCAGTATTTT
TRBJ1-1 | TRBV27 | . | . | CASSFSGRTEAFF | TGTGCCAGCAGTTTTTCGGGGCGGACTGAAGCTTTCTTT
TRBJ2-2 | TRBV27 | . | . | CASSLSGRGELFF | TGTGCCAGCAGTTTATCTGGGCGCGGGGAGCTGTTTTTT
TRBJ2-3 | TRBV7-7 | . | . | CAIGGNTDTQYF | TGTGCTATCGGCGGAAACACAGATACGCAGTATTTT
TRBJ2-3 | TRBV12-3/TRBV12-4 | few | TRBD2 | CASTPGGNTQYF | TGTGCCAGCACCCCGGGGGGGAATACGCAGTATTTT
TRBJ1-1 | TRBV6-2/TRBV6-3 | many | . | CASSWGNTEAFF | TGTGCCAGCAGTTGGGGGAACACTGAAGCTTTCTTT
TRBJ1-1 | TRBV5-6 | . | . | CASSAGTAGAFF | TGTGCCAGCAGCGCAGGGACTGCGGGAGCTTTCTTT
TRBJ2-5 | TRBV7-7 | many | . | CASSLSIAEQETQYF | TGTGCTAGCAGCCTCTCTATAGCGGAACAAGAGACCCAGTACTTC
TRBJ1-5 | TRBV6-1 | once | . | CASSEGTFNSNQPQHF | TGTGCCAGCAGTGAAGGCACATTTAATAGCAATCAGCCCCAGCATTTT
TRBJ1-1 | TRBV6-2/TRBV6-3 | . | TRBD1 | CASRNDRVLDEAFF | TGTGCCAGCAGAAACGACAGGGTGTTGGATGAAGCTTTCTTT
TRBJ2-7 | TRBV12-3/TRBV12-4 | few | . | CASSSDFEQYF | TGTGCCAGCAGCTCTGACTTCGAGCAGTACTTC
TRBJ1-5 | TRBV6-2/TRBV6-3 | once | TRBD1 | CASSYSSQGSNQPQHF | TGTGCCAGCAGTTACTCGTCACAGGGGAGCAATCAGCCCCAGCATTTT
TRBJ1-2 | TRBV19 | . | . | CASTQPNYGYTF | TGTGCCAGCACACAGCCGAACTATGGCTACACCTTC
TRBJ2-5 | TRBV7-7 | few | TRBD2 | CASSLEGRSGGQETQYF | TGTGCTAGCAGCTTAGAAGGTCGGAGCGGGGGGCAAGAGACCCAGTACTTC
TRBJ2-1 | TRBV12-3/TRBV12-4 | many | TRBD1 | CASRHRGSSYNEQFF | TGTGCCAGCAGGCACAGGGGAAGCTCCTACAATGAGCAGTTCTTC